These T cell receptor beta chains were read from a single sample in a study of somatic mutations in cytotoxic T cells in rheumatoid arthritis. TCRdb keeps only in-frame clones here, not all; method: immunoSEQ multiplex PCR. The sample holds tens of thousands of clones; 82% are singletons and the top ten take about 5%. The sample consisted of CD8+ T cells sorted from blood. The receptor set was obtained from a man in his fifties or sixties in good health. CDR3s include the opening cysteine and the closing phenylalanine or tryptophan. The D gene is left open where the match is weak. For some rows the clone size is stated as once, few or many, or as a class when expanded; others skip it.

>NA|NA|TRBJ2-7|TRBV27
TGTGCCAGCAGTTTTACCGGGACCTACGGCGACGAGCAGTACTTC
CASSFTGTYGDEQYF
>NA|NA|TRBJ1-2|TRBV9
TGTGCCAGCAGGGGGGGTGCTAACTATGGCTACACCTTC
CASRGGANYGYTF
>NA|NA|TRBJ2-3|TRBV27
TGTGCCAGCAGTTTATCCAGGGGATACACAGATACGCAGTATTTT
CASSLSRGYTDTQYF
>TRBD1|once|TRBJ1-2|TRBV4-1
TGCGCCAGCAGCCAAGATTTGGCCAGGGGGCTTTATGGCTACACCTTC
CASSQDLARGLYGYTF
>NA|NA|TRBJ2-5|TRBV10-1
TGCGCCAGCAGTAGGTCCTCGGGAACCCAGTACTTC
CASSRSSGTQYF
>NA|NA|TRBJ1-5|TRBV4-1
TGCGCCAGCAGCCAAGATCCACAGATTATTGGGAGCAATCAGCCCCAGCATTTT
CASSQDPQIIGSNQPQHF
>NA|NA|TRBJ1-1|TRBV7-9
TGTGCCAGCAACCACCTCAAGGGTAGGGCTTTCTTT
CASNHLKGRAFF
>TRBD1|NA|TRBJ2-5|TRBV29-1
TGCAGCGCCTACACAGGGGATAAAGAGACCCAGTACTTC
CSAYTGDKETQYF
>NA|NA|TRBJ2-7|TRBV11-3
TGTGCCAGCAGCAGAAACCGGGTCGCCTCCTACGAGCAGTACTTC
CASSRNRVASYEQYF
>TRBD2|NA|TRBJ2-1|TRBV27
TGTGCCAGCAACCTAGCGGGAGGGCCTGTCAATGAGCAGTTCTTC
CASNLAGGPVNEQFF
>NA|NA|TRBJ1-1|TRBV6-1
TGTGCCAGCAGTGAAGCGGAGGGGTGGCCTGAAGCTTTCTTT
CASSEAEGWPEAFF
>NA|NA|TRBJ1-4|TRBV9
TGTGCCAGCAGCGTAGGAGAGTCAACTAATGAAAAACTGTTTTTT
CASSVGESTNEKLFF
>NA|NA|TRBJ1-1|TRBV6-6
TGTGCCAGCAGTTACCCAGGGATGTTTAACACTGAAGCTTTCTTT
CASSYPGMFNTEAFF
>NA|NA|TRBJ1-2|TRBV5-6
TGTGCCAGCAGCTTCCTGCGGTCCTACTATGGCTACACCTTC
CASSFLRSYYGYTF
>NA|NA|TRBJ2-1|TRBV27
TGTGCCAGCAGTTTGGGAGGGGGAGCGGCAGGTGGAGCTGAGCAGTTCTTC
CASSLGGGAAGGAEQFF
>NA|NA|TRBJ2-3|TRBV5-6
TGTGCCAGCAGCGGTTCTCCAGACTCTAGCACAGATACGCAGTATTTT
CASSGSPDSSTDTQYF
>NA|NA|TRBJ2-2|TRBV10-3
TGTGCCATCAGTGATAGTCTAACGAGCATCGGGAACACCGGGGAGCTGTTTTTT
CAISDSLTSIGNTGELFF
>NA|NA|TRBJ2-1|TRBV11-2
TGTGCCAGCAGCTTAAGGAGCCCGTTCGATGGGCAGTTCTTC
CASSLRSPFDGQFF
>TRBD2|NA|TRBJ2-3|TRBV7-8
TGTGCCAGCAGCTCGGGGGGGATTGGCACAGATACGCAGTATTTT
CASSSGGIGTDTQYF
>TRBD2|once|TRBJ2-1|TRBV10-3
TGTGCCATCAGTGACCCACCCGGACTAGCGGGAGACTACAATGAGCAGTTCTTC
CAISDPPGLAGDYNEQFF
>NA|NA|TRBJ1-5|TRBV11-3
TGTGCCAGCAGCTTTCCGGTAGTACCGAATCAGCCCCAGCATTTT
CASSFPVVPNQPQHF
>NA|NA|TRBJ2-5|TRBV15
TGTGCCACCAGCAGCGGCGCAGGCGGCAGCTGGGAGACCCAGTACTTC
CATSSGAGGSWETQYF
>TRBD1|NA|TRBJ2-7|TRBV6-1
TGTGCCAGCAGTCCGGGACAGGTTCCCATCTACGAGCAGTACTTC
CASSPGQVPIYEQYF
>NA|NA|TRBJ2-1|TRBV4-1
TGCGCCAGCAGCCAAGCTGCTGGCAATGAGCAGTTCTTC
CASSQAAGNEQFF
>TRBD1|NA|TRBJ1-4|TRBV27
TGTGCCAGCAGTTTCCACCGGGACAGAACTAATGAAAAACTGTTTTTT
CASSFHRDRTNEKLFF
>NA|NA|TRBJ1-1|TRBV25-1
TGTGCCACCCAGCCAGATATGAACACTGAAGCTTTCTTT
CATQPDMNTEAFF
>NA|once|TRBJ2-7|TRBV5-1
TGCGCCAGCAGCTTGGGTGGTTGGCCGGTCGAGCAGTACTTC
CASSLGGWPVEQYF